Below are 29 T cell receptor beta chains sequenced from a single sample in a study of blood T cell repertoires in COVID-19. Sequencing used immunoSEQ multiplex PCR; TCRdb keeps in-frame clones, though not all of them. The table records about 140,000 clones, about four fifths of them present only once. Material for sequencing was PBMCs or T cells enriched from blood (not recorded which). The source of these receptors is a man in his forties with acute COVID-19.

The CDR3 bases are TGTGCCAGCGCCCGCGATAGCGGGAAGGAAGAGACCCAGTACTTC. As protein: CASARDSGKEETQYF. The chain uses TRBV18 and TRBJ2-5; TRBD2 matches at 8 bases. The V gene's germline CDR1 is KGHSH and CDR2 LQKENI. Trimming took 8 bases from V and 3 from J; bases not matched to a gene: 11. There are 15 residues in the CDR3.

This chain uses TRBV18 with TRBJ2-1; D is uncertain. Trimming cost V 1 base and J 5 bases, with 9 bases left between them. CDR1 is KGHSH and CDR2 is LQKENI in the germline V gene. This CDR3 has 14 amino acids. The CDR3 loop is CASSPRVANNEQFF. In nucleotides, the CDR3 is TGTGCCAGCTCACCACGAGTCGCTAACAATGAGCAGTTCTTC.

This clone has only one observation. This chain connects TRBV5-1 to TRBJ2-2, with 9 positions matching TRBD2. CDR1 and CDR2 from the germline V gene are SGHRS and YFSETQ. CDR3 size: 15 residues. The ends lost 1 base at V and 5 bases at J; junction bases unmatched: 3. The chain's CDR3 is CASSLSSGETGELFF. The CDR3 nucleotides are TGCGCCAGCAGCTTGTCTAGCGGGGAAACCGGGGAGCTGTTTTTT.

The J gene is TRBJ2-7, the V gene TRBV23-1, with D possibly matching TRBD1 (6 bases). TRBV23-1 has ORF status, its function being uncertain. V was clipped by 3 bases and J by 4 bases, with 37 bases between them. CDR3 length: 22 residues. CDR3 loop: CASSQRCRDTPLVGKSGYEQYF. CDR3 coding DNA: TGCGCCAGCAGTCAGCGATGCCGGGACACTCCTTTGGTCGGGAAATCTGGTTACGAGCAGTACTTC.

CDR3 region: CASSLELTAFYEQYF. The CDR3 DNA reads TGTGCCAGCAGCTTAGAACTGACAGCTTTCTACGAGCAGTACTTC. The V call is TRBV11-2, the J call TRBJ2-7; D is perhaps TRBD1 (5 bases). CDR3 length: 15 amino acids. V was shortened by 0 bases and J by 3 bases, with 12 bases between the two germline ends. Germline values: CDR1 SGHAT, CDR2 FQNNGV. Based on the CDR3 plus reference TRBV11-2 and TRBJ2-7, the full variable domain is EAGVAQSPRYKIIEKRQSVAFWCNPISGHATLYWYQQILGQGPKLLIQFQNNGVVDDSQLPKDRFSAERLKGVDSTLKIQPAKLEDSAVYLCASSLELTAFYEQYFGPGTRLTVT.

The V gene is TRBV5-6, the J gene TRBJ2-3; 9 bases line up with TRBD1. Germline CDR1 reads SGHDT; CDR2 reads YYEEEE. V dropped 1 base and J dropped 5; count of bases not matched to a gene: 8. This CDR3 comprises 16 residues. In DNA form, the CDR3 reads TGTGCCAGCAGCTTGTTCCCGGGACAGGGAATAGATACGCAGTATTTT. As protein: CASSLFPGQGIDTQYF.

This chain links TRBV19 with TRBJ1-2; TRBD1 agrees at 7 bases. Trimming took 4 bases from V and 4 from J; bases not matched to a gene: 6. Germline V gene data show CDR1 as LNHDA and CDR2 as SQIVND (reference sequence). The CDR3 sequence is 14 residues long. The CDR3 sequence is CASSTETGTYGYTF. CDR3 in DNA: TGTGCCAGTAGTACCGAGACAGGGACCTATGGCTACACCTTC. Supplemented by reference TRBV19 and TRBJ1-2, the full variable domain reads DGGITQSPKYLFRKEGQNVTLSCEQNLNHDAMYWYRQDPGQGLRLIYYSQIVNDFQKGDIAEGYSVSREKKESFPLTVTSAQKNPTAFYLCASSTETGTYGYTFGSGTRLTVV.

The gene calls are TRBV4-3 and TRBJ1-1; D is perhaps TRBD1 (5 bases). The CDR3 extends over 14 amino acids. V was trimmed by 0 bases and J by 12 bases, leaving 17 bases between them. Germline V gives CDR1 LGHNA, CDR2 YSLEER. The CDR3 loop reads CASSQEGQGSGPFF. CDR3 nucleotides: TGCGCCAGCAGCCAAGAGGGGCAGGGCTCAGGACCTTTCTTT.

This chain uses TRBV20-1 with TRBJ2-5; TRBD2 agrees at 10 bases. Per the germline V gene, CDR1 is DFQATT and CDR2 is SNEGSKA (reference sequence). CDR3 length: 15 residues. J lost 7 bases, V lost 3 bases, and 11 bases had no gene match. CDR3 region: CSASNLAGERRTQYF. The CDR3 DNA is TGCAGTGCTAGTAACCTAGCGGGGGAAAGGAGGACCCAGTACTTC.

The chain joins TRBV19 to TRBJ1-2, with 9 positions matching TRBD1. V trimming: 8 bases; J trimming: 4 bases; junction bases outside the gene matches: 5. This CDR3 comprises 13 residues. Germline loops: CDR1 LNHDA, CDR2 SQIVND (reference sequence). CDR3 DNA: TGTGCCAGTCGGGACAGGGCTTTCTATGGCTACACCTTC. Its protein product is CASRDRAFYGYTF.

This clone showed up just once. The chain links TRBV11-3 to TRBJ2-5; D is ambiguous. Deletions cut 9 bases from V and 3 bases from J, with 11 bases between. This CDR3 has 12 amino acids. CDR1 SGHNT and CDR2 YENEEA come from the germline V gene. The CDR3 DNA follows: TGTGCCAGACACCCCAGGAAAGAGACCCAGTACTTC. It codes for CARHPRKETQYF.

The CDR3 sequence is CASSQDRGSGEKLFF. CDR3 coding DNA: TGCGCCAGCAGCCAAGACCGGGGAAGCGGGGAAAAACTGTTTTTT. The chain uses TRBV4-1 and TRBJ1-4; no firm D call. This CDR3 region has 15 residues. Trimming removed 0 bases from V and 8 bases from J, with 13 bases in between. Germline loops: CDR1 MGHRA, CDR2 YSYEKL.

The chain employs TRBV6-5 and TRBJ1-4; TRBD1 is a possible D gene (6 bases). Germline loops: CDR1 MNHEY, CDR2 SVGAGI. The CDR3 has 14 amino acids. Trimming took 5 bases from V and 3 from J, leaving 10 bases between them. This CDR3 is CASSRGMANEKLFF. The CDR3 coding sequence is TGTGCCAGCAGTAGGGGGATGGCTAATGAAAAACTGTTTTTT.

The CDR3 sequence: CATAPPGDHNEQFF. CDR3 in DNA: TGTGCCACGGCGCCGCCAGGGGACCACAATGAGCAGTTCTTC. The chain joins TRBV10-3 to TRBJ2-1; D may be TRBD1 (6 bases). Deletions cut 10 bases from V and 5 bases from J, with 18 bases between. CDR3 length: 14 residues. Per the germline V gene, CDR1 is ENHRY and CDR2 is SYGVKD.

This chain joins TRBV7-6 and TRBJ1-4, with TRBD1 as a possible D gene (5 bases). The ends were cut back, 0 bases at V and 7 bases at J, with 21 bases in the middle. Germline-derived CDR1 and CDR2 are SGHVS and FNYEAQ. This CDR3 contains 18 residues. The CDR3 coding sequence is TGTGCCAGCAGCTTAGCTGGTCAGGGCCCAGGGAGGGGTGAAAAACTGTTTTTT. It specifies CASSLAGQGPGRGEKLFF.

The V call is TRBV4-2, the J call TRBJ2-5, with TRBD1 matching over 8 bases. V was pared by 0 bases and J by 5 bases, with 2 bases of the junction left unmatched. Per the germline V gene, CDR1 is LGHNA and CDR2 is YNFKEQ. The CDR3 totals 14 residues. The CDR3 reads CASSQDRGLETQYF. Here the CDR3 DNA reads TGTGCCAGCAGCCAAGACAGGGGGCTTGAGACCCAGTACTTC.

The chain carries TRBV15 and TRBJ2-7, with D possibly being TRBD1 (6 bases). Germline loops: CDR1 LNHNV, CDR2 YYDKDF (reference sequence). Trimming removed 2 bases at V and 3 bases at J, with 11 bases between. The CDR3 length is 14 residues. The CDR3 spells CATSRSRGNYEQYF. DNA of the CDR3: TGTGCCACCAGCAGATCCAGGGGTAACTACGAGCAGTACTTC.

The chain uses TRBV9 and TRBJ1-5, with 8 bases lining up with TRBD1. V shed 4 bases, J shed 4 bases, and the junction held 7 bases outside the gene matches. Germline V gives CDR1 SGDLS, CDR2 YYNGEE. The CDR3 covers 15 residues. CDR3 in amino acids: CASSLTGALNQPQHF. Written as DNA, the CDR3 is TGTGCCAGCAGCCTGACAGGGGCGTTAAATCAGCCCCAGCATTTT.

The V and J genes are TRBV2 and TRBJ1-2; TRBD1 aligns across 11 bases. CDR3 length equals 14 residues. J lost 8 bases, V lost 6 bases, and 8 bases had no gene match. Germline values: CDR1 SNHLY, CDR2 FYNNEI. CDR3: CASSTMGQGDGYTF. The CDR3, as DNA: TGTGCCAGCAGCACAATGGGACAGGGGGACGGCTACACCTTC.

This chain connects TRBV9 to TRBJ2-2; a possible D gene is TRBD1 (5 bases). The V end lost 0 bases, the J end lost 5 bases, and 8 bases lay between the germline ends. Germline-derived CDR1 and CDR2 are SGDLS and YYNGEE. CDR3 length equals 14 residues. Written as DNA, the CDR3 is TGTGCCAGCAGCGTAGGGGGCAGGACCGGGGAGCTGTTTTTT. This encodes CASSVGGRTGELFF.

Concerning this clone itself: Other DNA sequences from this sample encode an identical CDR3 as well. This chain joins TRBV6-5 and TRBJ1-5; D call uncertain. The germline gives CDR1 MNHEY, CDR2 SVGAGI. There are 13 residues in the CDR3. Trimming stripped 6 bases from V and 2 bases from J, with 8 bases between. The CDR3 DNA sequence: TGTGCCAGCAGGCGAACAGGCAATCAGCCCCAGCATTTT. It translates to CASRRTGNQPQHF.

The chain combines TRBV5-6 with TRBJ2-7; TRBD1 matches at 11 bases. The germline gives CDR1 SGHDT, CDR2 YYEEEE. The CDR3 length is 15 residues. J gave up 4 bases and V 4 bases, and 7 bases lay outside the gene matches. The CDR3 DNA is TGTGCCAGCAGCCTTACCGGGACAGGGGGATACGAGCAGTACTTC. Its protein product is CASSLTGTGGYEQYF.

The gene calls are TRBV21-1 and TRBJ2-5; the D call TRBD1 from the table was never checked on the DNA. TRBV21-1 is termed a pseudogene. The CDR3 loop spans 15 amino acids. Here the CDR3 DNA reads TGTGCCAGCAGCAAAGTATCGCCAGGGCTAGAGACCCAGTACTTC. Its translation is CASSKVSPGLETQYF.

The chain recombines TRBV7-2 with TRBJ2-1; 10 bases are a match to TRBD2. The CDR3 is made up of 14 amino acids. The V gene end was trimmed by 2 bases and the J gene end by 7 bases; junction bases not matched to a gene: 2. CDR1 and CDR2 from the germline V gene are SGHTA and FQGNSA. The CDR3 reads CASSLLAGVNEQFF. CDR3 bases: TGTGCCAGCAGCTTACTAGCGGGAGTGAATGAGCAGTTCTTC. Combining the CDR3 with reference TRBV7-2 and TRBJ2-1 gives the whole variable domain GAGVSQSPSNKVTEKGKDVELRCDPISGHTALYWYRQSLGQGLEFLIYFQGNSAPDKSGLPSDRFSAERTGGSVSTLTIQRTQQEDSAVYLCASSLLAGVNEQFFGPGTRLTVL.

The V and J genes are TRBV28 and TRBJ1-4, with D possibly being TRBD1 (5 bases). Deletions cut 4 bases from V and 6 bases from J, with 12 bases between. The CDR3 is 14 amino acids. CDR1 and CDR2 from the germline V gene are MDHEN and SYDVKM. The CDR3 DNA follows: TGTGCCAGCAGTTCCTCGGACACAGATGAAAAACTGTTTTTT. Its protein is CASSSSDTDEKLFF.

The V gene is TRBV4-3, the J gene TRBJ1-3; D remains unclear. Trimming took off 4 bases at V and 2 bases at J, with 9 bases between the two ends. Germline CDR1 is LGHNA and CDR2 is YSLEER. CDR3 length: 14 amino acids. The CDR3 region is CASSPILAGNTIYF. DNA for the CDR3: TGCGCCAGCAGCCCGATACTAGCTGGAAACACCATATATTTT.

The chain joins TRBV29-1 to TRBJ2-7; 9 bases align to TRBD1. Per germline, CDR1 SQVTM and CDR2 ANQGSEA. V shed 8 bases and J 6 bases; nucleotides not matched to a gene: 8. This CDR3 has 12 residues. Here the CDR3 DNA reads TGCAGCACACAGGGGGCTAGTTCCGAGCAGTACTTC. It codes for CSTQGASSEQYF.

J is TRBJ1-1 and V is TRBV11-2; D remains ambiguous. CDR3 length equals 13 residues. V dropped 5 bases and J dropped 1 base, with 8 bases sitting between them. Looked up from germline, CDR1 is SGHAT and CDR2 is FQNNGV. The CDR3 loop reads CASSPLPNTEAFF. CDR3 sequence (DNA): TGTGCCAGCAGCCCACTCCCGAACACTGAAGCTTTCTTT.

This chain links TRBV9 with TRBJ1-1, with D tentatively TRBD1 (5 bases). The ends were cut back, 0 bases at V and 1 base at J, with 10 bases in the middle. Germline values: CDR1 SGDLS, CDR2 YYNGEE. The CDR3 runs 15 residues. As DNA, the CDR3 is TGTGCCAGCAGCGTAGATCCAGGGCAGAACACTGAAGCTTTCTTT. Encoded protein: CASSVDPGQNTEAFF.